This T cell receptor beta chain was retrieved from a study of cytomegalovirus exposure and HLA in healthy donors. Study-wide results and caveats: About 87% or about 30% of the time was how often most TCR beta V segments were productive, according to an earlier analysis. Other equally common chains were less clonally expanded than HLA-associated TCR beta chains, a later analysis showed.

In germline, CDR1 is SGDLS, CDR2 YYNGEE. The CDR3 spans 15 residues. The ends were cut back, 0 bases at V and 0 bases at J, with 8 bases in the middle. 60 Vbeta and 13 Jbeta primers were used in PCR. The protocol was immunoSEQ multiplex PCR, while the TCRdb copy is restricted to in-frame clones and leaves out a portion. This sample has 100,000 to 150,000 clones, with more than 65% found just once. Of note for this clone: The antigen remains undetermined.

Source material: PBMCs. The TCR was taken from a young man in good health and CMV-seronegative. This chain joins TRBV9 and TRBJ2-3; D gene uncertain. As DNA, the CDR3 is TGTGCCAGCAGCGTAGACAGCCTTAGCACAGATACGCAGTATTTT. Translating it yields CASSVDSLSTDTQYF. Filled out from reference TRBV9 and TRBJ2-3, the complete variable domain reads DSGVTQTPKHLITATGQRVTLRCSPRSGDLSVYWYQQSLDQGLQFLIQYYNGEERAKGNILERFSAQQFPDLHSELNLSSLELGDSALYFCASSVDSLSTDTQYFGPGTRLTVL.